These 11 T cell receptor beta chains originate from one sample sequenced in a study of beta chain features in type 1 diabetes (dated by TCRdb to 2016 to 2018). The library was made by the immunoSEQ multiplex PCR assay. The High Capacity cDNA Reverse Transcription Kit was used to reverse transcribe all of the isolated RNA, meaning that expressed TCRB transcripts were what got sequenced. Sourced from immuneACCESS, this table was stored by TCRdb with only in-frame sequences that have V and J called. A share of the clones is absent; for the studies checked, an unresolved V gene accounts for under half, and the remainder has no known explanation. Recorded for this sample are fewer than 350,000 clones; around 20% of them occurred a single time. Under 0.055% of the sample rests with the top ten. The sample was naive CD4+ T cells from blood. This specimen's cell subset or site label, interpreted: true naive CD4+ T cells. These receptors were taken from a woman between 18 and 30 years old in good health.

This clone appeared a few times. This chain joins TRBV9 and TRBJ2-3, with D possibly TRBD2 on 7 matching bases. CDR1 and CDR2 (germline): SGDLS, YYNGEE. This CDR3 is 15 amino acids long. Trimming stripped 0 bases from V and 14 bases from J, with 22 bases between. The CDR3 spells CASSVEALGGGATYF. DNA for the CDR3: TGTGCCAGCAGCGTAGAAGCCCTTGGTGGGGGGGCCACGTATTTT. Full variable domain (missing parts from reference TRBV9 and TRBJ2-3): DSGVTQTPKHLITATGQRVTLRCSPRSGDLSVYWYQQSLDQGLQFLIQYYNGEERAKGNILERFSAQQFPDLHSELNLSSLELGDSALYFCASSVEALGGGATYFGPGTRLTVL.

This chain uses TRBV4-2 with TRBJ2-1; D might be TRBD2 (6 bases). CDR3 length: 15 residues. Germline V gives CDR1 LGHNA, CDR2 YNFKEQ. V shed 3 bases and J shed 6 bases, with 15 bases lying between them. The CDR3 nucleotides read TGTGCCAGCAGCCAGGATCGGGCGGGGTTCAATGAGCAGTTCTTC. Amino acids: CASSQDRAGFNEQFF.

The chain employs TRBV15 and TRBJ1-5, with a possible D match to TRBD1 (6 bases). Trimming stripped 0 bases from V and 5 bases from J, with 11 bases between. The CDR3 spans 15 residues. Germline V gene lookup returns CDR1 LNHNV and CDR2 YYDKDF (reference sequence). The CDR3 nucleotides read TGTGCCACCAGCAGAGATGAGGACAGCTATCAGCCCCAGCATTTT. The encoded protein is CATSRDEDSYQPQHF.

V gene TRBV30 combines with J gene TRBJ1-1; D remains ambiguous. Germline values: CDR1 GTSNPN, CDR2 SVGIG (reference sequence). V was shortened by 1 base and J by 5 bases, with 14 bases between the two germline ends. The CDR3 loop spans 14 amino acids. In DNA form, the CDR3 reads TGTGCCTGGAGTGGGGCCCCGGAGGGTACTGAAGCTTTCTTT. Translating gives CAWSGAPEGTEAFF.

The rearrangement links TRBV2 to TRBJ2-3; 9 nucleotides line up with TRBD2. The length of the CDR3 is 15 residues. V trimming: 6 bases; J trimming: 1 base; junction bases outside the gene matches: 5. From germline, CDR1 is SNHLY and CDR2 FYNNEI. Here the CDR3 DNA reads TGTGCCAGCAGAGTCCGACTAGCGGGCACAGATACGCAGTATTTT. Amino acids: CASRVRLAGTDTQYF.

V usage is TRBV30 and J usage is TRBJ1-2; D not resolved. The V and J ends lost 8 bases and 8 bases respectively, with 24 bases between them. The CDR3 covers 14 residues. Germline CDR1 and CDR2: GTSNPN and SVGIG (reference sequence). The chain's CDR3 is CAMEGLARVEGYTF. The CDR3 DNA is TGTGCCATGGAGGGTTTGGCCCGGGTTGAAGGCTACACCTTC.

This clone was recorded a few times. V usage is TRBV19 and J usage is TRBJ2-6, with a possible D match to TRBD1 (5 bases). CDR3 length: 16 residues. Germline V gene sequence: CDR1 LNHDA, CDR2 SQIVND (reference sequence). The ends were cut back, 5 bases at V and 1 base at J, with 12 bases in the middle. The CDR3 is CASSALDTSGANVLTF. CDR3 DNA: TGTGCCAGTAGTGCCTTGGACACATCTGGGGCCAACGTCCTGACTTTC. The variable domain in full, completed from reference TRBV19 and TRBJ2-6, reads DGGITQSPKYLFRKEGQNVTLSCEQNLNHDAMYWYRQDPGQGLRLIYYSQIVNDFQKGDIAEGYSVSREKKESFPLTVTSAQKNPTAFYLCASSALDTSGANVLTFGAGSRLTVL.

A few counts support this clone. This chain uses TRBV25-1 with TRBJ1-5, with D possibly being TRBD1 (5 bases). The germline V gene encodes CDR1 MGHDK and CDR2 SYGVNS. The CDR3 runs to 13 residues. Trimming cost V 4 bases and J 5 bases, with 9 bases left between them. The CDR3 is CASSGQGYQPQHF. The CDR3, as DNA: TGTGCCAGCAGTGGGCAGGGCTATCAGCCCCAGCATTTT. The full variable domain, with the rest looked up from reference TRBV25-1 and TRBJ1-5, is EADIYQTPRYLVIGTGKKITLECSQTMGHDKMYWYQQDPGMELHLIHYSYGVNSTEKGDLSSESTVSRIRTEHFPLTLESARPSHTSQYLCASSGQGYQPQHFGDGTRLSIL.

The chain is built from TRBV29-1 and TRBJ1-2; 7 bases fit TRBD1. CDR3 length: 12 amino acids. J was trimmed by 2 bases and V by 8 bases; bases with no gene match: 5. CDR1 is SQVTM and CDR2 is ANQGSEA in the germline V gene. The CDR3 DNA sequence: TGCAGCACACCGGGACAGAACTATGGCTACACCTTC. Its protein product is CSTPGQNYGYTF.

In its sample, this clone was seen a few times. The junction departs from germline at one end; a sequencing error may be responsible. The chain uses TRBV18 and TRBJ2-3, with D perhaps matching TRBD1 (6 bases). The germline CDR1 and CDR2 sequences are KGHSH and LQKENI. This CDR3 is built from 15 residues. CDR3 sequence: CASSAPNRALDTQYF. CDR3 bases: TGTGCCAGCTCAGCACCCAACAGGGCTTTAGATACGCAGTATTTT.

The V and J genes are TRBV5-4 and TRBJ2-3; 10 nucleotides line up with TRBD2. Trimming took 1 base from V and 6 from J; bases not matched to a gene: 11. CDR3 length equals 17 residues. CDR1 and CDR2 from the germline V gene are SGHNT and YYREEE (reference sequence). CDR3: CASSLKASGRSRDTQYF. CDR3 sequence (DNA): TGTGCCAGCAGCTTGAAGGCTAGCGGGAGATCAAGGGATACGCAGTATTTT.